The rows below give T cell receptor beta chains drawn from one sample of a study of T cells in Graves' hyperthyroidism and ophthalmopathy. TCRdb called the multiplex PCR reads again in MiXCR, with one record for every CDR3 protein. The profile shows about 260,000 distinct CDR3 sequences, 25% to 30% of them singletons. Sequencing used blood. The receptor source for this set is a man aged 35-49 years with Graves' hyperthyroidism that later progressed to Graves' ophthalmopathy. CDR3s include the opening cysteine and the closing phenylalanine or tryptophan. Fields, in order: CDR3 length, clone size, D gene, J gene, V gene, CDR3 protein, CDR3 DNA. A D gene is named only where the DNA matches it firmly. Some rows have no size entry. The others give once, few or many, or a class for an expanded clone.

>14|few|TRBD1|TRBJ2-7|TRBV27
CASSRRGFPYEQYF
TGTGCCAGCAGTCGCAGGGGGTTCCCCTACGAGCAGTACTTC
>14|many|NA|TRBJ1-1|TRBV2
CASSEEPWGTEAFF
TGTGCCAGCAGTGAAGAACCCTGGGGCACTGAAGCTTTCTTT
>13|many|NA|TRBJ1-1|TRBV24-1
CATSDFGDSEAFF
TGTGCCACCAGTGATTTCGGTGACTCTGAAGCTTTCTTT
>11|many|NA|TRBJ1-2|TRBV30
CAWYLYGGYTF
TGTGCCTGGTATTTGTACGGTGGCTACACCTTC
>13|NA|NA|TRBJ2-5|TRBV6-1
CASSEDSQETQYF
TGTGCCAGCAGCGAGGACTCCCAAGAGACCCAGTACTTC
>11|many|NA|TRBJ2-5|TRBV2
CASTREETQYF
TGTGCCAGCACTAGAGAAGAGACCCAGTACTTC
>14|NA|NA|TRBJ2-2|TRBV6-1
CAVGGTGDTGELFF
TGTGCCGTCGGGGGGACAGGAGACACCGGGGAGCTGTTTTTT
>16|many|TRBD1|TRBJ1-1|TRBV4-1
CASSQDVSGGNTEAFF
TGCGCCAGCAGCCAAGATGTATCAGGGGGCAACACTGAAGCTTTCTTT
>13|many|NA|TRBJ2-7|TRBV15
CATSKTGMGEQYF
TGTGCCACCAGCAAGACTGGGATGGGAGAGCAGTACTTC
>13|many|NA|TRBJ1-1|TRBV20-1
CSAIQALNTEAFF
TGCAGTGCTATTCAGGCTTTGAACACTGAAGCTTTCTTT
>13|NA|NA|TRBJ2-7|TRBV28
CASSLTGNIEQYF
TGTGCCAGCAGTTTAACGGGGAATATCGAGCAGTACTTC
>15|many|TRBD1|TRBJ1-2|TRBV5-1
CASSKDRGSNYGYTF
TGCGCCAGCAGCAAAGACAGGGGGAGTAACTATGGCTACACCTTC
>15|many|NA|TRBJ1-2|TRBV9
CASSVGPGFDYGYTF
TGTGCCAGCAGCGTAGGTCCAGGGTTCGACTATGGCTACACCTTC
>13|many|NA|TRBJ1-5|TRBV11-2
CASSLQLNQPQHF
TGTGCCAGCAGCTTACAGTTGAATCAGCCCCAGCATTTT
>15|many|NA|TRBJ1-1|TRBV5-1
CASSLVGRTNTEAFF
TGCGCCAGCAGCTTGGTGGGACGGACAAACACTGAAGCTTTCTTT
>15|NA|TRBD2|TRBJ2-5|TRBV7-2
CASSTIGTRQETQYF
TGTGCCAGCTCCACAATTGGGACTAGGCAAGAGACCCAGTACTTC
>14|NA|NA|TRBJ1-1|TRBV12-3/TRBV12-4
CASTQGNGNTEAFF
TGTGCCAGCACCCAGGGGAATGGGAACACTGAAGCTTTCTTT
>13|many|NA|TRBJ2-3|TRBV27
CASSLYGTDTQYF
TGTGCCAGCAGTTTATACGGCACAGATACGCAGTATTTT
>15|many|TRBD1|TRBJ2-7|TRBV25-1
CASTDGQGLFREQYF
TGTGCCAGCACTGACGGACAGGGACTTTTTCGGGAGCAGTACTTC
>15|many|NA|TRBJ2-7|TRBV6-1
CASSLGTAARYEQYF
TGTGCCAGCAGTCTCGGGACGGCGGCTCGCTACGAGCAGTACTTC
>15|many|NA|TRBJ1-1|TRBV5-1
CASSLVAGENTEAFF
TGCGCCAGCAGCTTGGTGGCAGGGGAGAACACTGAAGCTTTCTTT
>13|many|NA|TRBJ1-2|TRBV6-1
CASSEGVFRGYTF
TGTGCCAGCAGTGAAGGAGTTTTTAGGGGCTACACCTTC
>16|NA|NA|TRBJ2-5|TRBV20-1
CSARDQGTFLEETQYF
TGCAGTGCTAGAGATCAGGGGACTTTTCTAGAAGAGACCCAGTACTTC
>14|many|NA|TRBJ1-1|TRBV12-3/TRBV12-4
CASRRQKMNTEAFF
TGTGCCAGCAGGCGACAGAAGATGAACACTGAAGCTTTCTTT
>15|many|TRBD1|TRBJ2-7|TRBV5-1
CASSLGTGSSYEQYF
TGCGCCAGCAGCTTGGGGACAGGGTCCTCCTACGAGCAGTACTTC
>13|many|TRBD1|TRBJ1-2|TRBV12-3/TRBV12-4
CASSGQGYYGYTF
TGTGCCAGCAGTGGACAGGGATACTATGGCTACACCTTC
>14|NA|NA|TRBJ2-7|TRBV6-2/TRBV6-3
CASTDPLDTYEQYF
TGTGCCAGCACCGACCCATTGGATACCTACGAGCAGTACTTC
>14|NA|NA|TRBJ2-5|TRBV15
CATSRDGGGETQYF
TGTGCCACCAGCAGAGACGGGGGTGGGGAGACCCAGTACTTC